This T cell receptor (beta chain) is drawn from a study of blood T cell repertoires in COVID-19. About the study: T cells, B-cell-depleted T cells, or PBMCs supplied cDNA or gDNA.

Per the authors' pipeline: Reference gene primer amplification gave nucleated cell count estimates. This table comes from immunoSEQ multiplex PCR, and its TCRdb copy is limited to in-frame clones, with some not included. Clone size and V and J calls were adopted from that table, with D and trimming inferred from the DNA. Among approximately 300,000 clones, approximately 88% were seen once, and the ten largest hold 5% to 5.5%. Participants had their cohort set by participant-reported clinical history. Symptom resolution, clearance, or two negative PCRs marked the recovered donors of Cohort 3. Between the trimmed V and J ends, which lost 5 bases and 2 bases, there was a span of 9 bases. This CDR3 contains 13 residues. The germline V gene has CDR1 SGHNT and CDR2 YENEEA.

Sequencing used PBMCs or T cells enriched from blood (not recorded which). The receptor was derived from a man in his sixties who had recovered from COVID-19. The rearrangement links TRBV11-3 to TRBJ2-5, with D possibly being TRBD2 (6 bases). This CDR3 is CASSRTMQETQYF. Written as DNA, the CDR3 is TGTGCCAGCAGCCGGACTATGCAAGAGACCCAGTACTTC.